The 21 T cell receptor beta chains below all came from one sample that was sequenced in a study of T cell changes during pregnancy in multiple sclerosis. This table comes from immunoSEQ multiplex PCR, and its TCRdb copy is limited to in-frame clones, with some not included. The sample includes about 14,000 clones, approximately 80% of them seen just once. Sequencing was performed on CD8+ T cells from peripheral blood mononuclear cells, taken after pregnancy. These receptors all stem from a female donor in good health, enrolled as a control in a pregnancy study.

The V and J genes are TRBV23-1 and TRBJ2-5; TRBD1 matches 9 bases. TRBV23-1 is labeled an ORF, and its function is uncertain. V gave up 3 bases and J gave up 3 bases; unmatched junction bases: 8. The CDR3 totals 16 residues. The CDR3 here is CASSHEGQGGEETQYF. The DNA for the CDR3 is TGCGCCAGCAGTCACGAGGGACAGGGTGGAGAAGAGACCCAGTACTTC.

Written as DNA, the CDR3 is TGTGCCAGCAGCTTGGAGGGAGGTCGTTACGAGCAGTACTTC. This gives the protein CASSLEGGRYEQYF. This chain links TRBV5-6 with TRBJ2-7; D might be TRBD2 (6 bases). The germline V and J ends were trimmed by 0 bases and 4 bases, with 11 bases remaining between them. The CDR3 has 14 residues. Germline CDR1 is SGHDT and CDR2 is YYEEEE.

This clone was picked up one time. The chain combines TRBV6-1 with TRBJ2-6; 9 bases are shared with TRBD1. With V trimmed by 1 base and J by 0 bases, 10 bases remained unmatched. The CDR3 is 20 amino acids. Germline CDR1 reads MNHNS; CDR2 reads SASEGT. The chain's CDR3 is CASSEVGRGQGLSGANVLTF. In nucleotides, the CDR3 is TGTGCCAGCAGTGAAGTGGGCAGGGGACAGGGCCTCTCTGGGGCCAACGTCCTGACTTTC.

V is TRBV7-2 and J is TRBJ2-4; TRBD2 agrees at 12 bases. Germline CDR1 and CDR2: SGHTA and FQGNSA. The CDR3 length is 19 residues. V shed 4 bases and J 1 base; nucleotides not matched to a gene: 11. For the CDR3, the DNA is TGTGCCAGCAGCTCTCGGGATCTAGCGGGGGGGCCTGCCAAAAACATTCAGTACTTC. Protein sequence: CASSSRDLAGGPAKNIQYF.

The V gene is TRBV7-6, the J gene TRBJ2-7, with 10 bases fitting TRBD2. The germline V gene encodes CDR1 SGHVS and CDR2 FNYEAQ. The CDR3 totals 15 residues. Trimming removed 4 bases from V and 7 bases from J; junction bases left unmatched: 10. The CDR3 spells CASSSTGTSETEQYF. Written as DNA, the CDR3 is TGTGCCAGCAGCTCGACCGGGACTAGCGAGACTGAGCAGTACTTC.

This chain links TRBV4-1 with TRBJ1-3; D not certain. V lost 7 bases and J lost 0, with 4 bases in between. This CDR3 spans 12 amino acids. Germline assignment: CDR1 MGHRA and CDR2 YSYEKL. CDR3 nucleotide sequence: TGCGCCAGCACCGGCTCTGGAAACACCATATATTTT. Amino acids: CASTGSGNTIYF.

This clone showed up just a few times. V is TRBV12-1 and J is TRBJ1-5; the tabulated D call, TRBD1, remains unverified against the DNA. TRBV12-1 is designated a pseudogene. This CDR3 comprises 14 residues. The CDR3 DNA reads TGTGCCAGCAGCTCGACAGGGCACAATCAGCCCCAGCATTTT. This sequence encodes CASSSTGHNQPQHF.

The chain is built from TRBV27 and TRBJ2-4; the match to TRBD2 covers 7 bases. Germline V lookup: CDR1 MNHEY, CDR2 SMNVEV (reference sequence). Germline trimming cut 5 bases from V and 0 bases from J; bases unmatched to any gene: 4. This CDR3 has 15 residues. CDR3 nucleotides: TGTGCCAGCAGTGGGGGGGGACTAGCCAAAAACATTCAGTACTTC. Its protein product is CASSGGGLAKNIQYF.

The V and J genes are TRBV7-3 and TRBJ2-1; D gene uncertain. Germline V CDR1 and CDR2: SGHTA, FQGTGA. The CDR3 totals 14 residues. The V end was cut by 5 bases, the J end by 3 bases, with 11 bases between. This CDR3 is CASSPGVNYNEQFF. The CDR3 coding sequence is TGTGCCAGCAGCCCCGGAGTAAACTACAATGAGCAGTTCTTC.

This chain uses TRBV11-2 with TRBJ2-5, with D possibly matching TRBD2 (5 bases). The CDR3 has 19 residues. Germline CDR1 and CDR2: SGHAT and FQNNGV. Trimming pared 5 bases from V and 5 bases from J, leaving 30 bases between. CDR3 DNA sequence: TGTGCCAGCAGCCAATATATCGTCTCCCCTAGCAGAGCAGTGGAGACCCAGTACTTC. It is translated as CASSQYIVSPSRAVETQYF.

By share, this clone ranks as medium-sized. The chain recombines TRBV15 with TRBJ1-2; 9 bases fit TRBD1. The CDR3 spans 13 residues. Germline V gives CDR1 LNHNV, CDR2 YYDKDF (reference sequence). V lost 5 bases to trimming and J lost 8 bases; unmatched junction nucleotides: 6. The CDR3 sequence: CATSLDRGDGYTF. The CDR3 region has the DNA TGTGCCACCAGCCTAGACAGGGGGGACGGCTACACCTTC.

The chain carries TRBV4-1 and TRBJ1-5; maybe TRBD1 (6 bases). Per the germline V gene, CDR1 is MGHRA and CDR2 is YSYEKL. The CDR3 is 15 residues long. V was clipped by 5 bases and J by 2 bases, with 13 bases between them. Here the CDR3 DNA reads TGCGCCAGCAGCTTACAGGGAGTTCGCAATCAGCCCCAGCATTTT. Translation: CASSLQGVRNQPQHF.

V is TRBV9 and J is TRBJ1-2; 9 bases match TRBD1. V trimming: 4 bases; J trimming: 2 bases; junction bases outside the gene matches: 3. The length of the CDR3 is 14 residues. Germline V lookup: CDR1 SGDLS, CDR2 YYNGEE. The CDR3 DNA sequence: TGTGCCAGCAGCCCCACAGGGGGCAACTATGGCTACACCTTC. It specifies CASSPTGGNYGYTF.

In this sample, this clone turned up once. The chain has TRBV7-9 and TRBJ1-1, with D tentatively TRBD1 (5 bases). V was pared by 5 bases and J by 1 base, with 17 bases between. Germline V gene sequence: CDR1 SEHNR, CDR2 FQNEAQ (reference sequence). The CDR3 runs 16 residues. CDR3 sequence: CASSPPAGYRNTEAFF. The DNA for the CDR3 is TGTGCCAGCAGCCCACCGGCAGGGTACAGGAACACTGAAGCTTTCTTT.

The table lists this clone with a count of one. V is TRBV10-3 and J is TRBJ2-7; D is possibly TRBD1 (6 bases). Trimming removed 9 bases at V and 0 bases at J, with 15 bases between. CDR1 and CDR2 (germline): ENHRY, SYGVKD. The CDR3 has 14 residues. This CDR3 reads CAMDLRGFSYEQYF. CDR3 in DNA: TGTGCCATGGATCTCAGGGGTTTCTCCTACGAGCAGTACTTC.

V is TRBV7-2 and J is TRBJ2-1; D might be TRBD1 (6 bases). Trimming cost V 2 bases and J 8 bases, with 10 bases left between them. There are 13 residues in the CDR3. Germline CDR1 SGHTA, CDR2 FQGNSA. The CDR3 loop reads CASSLPGVDEQFF. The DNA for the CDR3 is TGTGCCAGCAGCTTACCAGGGGTAGATGAGCAGTTCTTC.

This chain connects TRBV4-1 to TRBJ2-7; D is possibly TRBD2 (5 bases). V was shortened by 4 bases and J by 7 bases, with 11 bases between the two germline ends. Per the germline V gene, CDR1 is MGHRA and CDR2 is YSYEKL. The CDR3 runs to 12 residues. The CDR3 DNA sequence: TGCGCCAGCAGCCTCTCGACGGGGGAGCAGTACTTC. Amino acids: CASSLSTGEQYF.

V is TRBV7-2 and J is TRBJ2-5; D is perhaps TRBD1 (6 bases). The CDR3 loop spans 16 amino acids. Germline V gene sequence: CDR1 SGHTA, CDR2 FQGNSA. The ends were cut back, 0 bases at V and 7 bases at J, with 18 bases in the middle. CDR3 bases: TGTGCCAGCAGCTTAGCGTTCAGGGCGGAGGACAGGACCCAGTACTTC. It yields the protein CASSLAFRAEDRTQYF.

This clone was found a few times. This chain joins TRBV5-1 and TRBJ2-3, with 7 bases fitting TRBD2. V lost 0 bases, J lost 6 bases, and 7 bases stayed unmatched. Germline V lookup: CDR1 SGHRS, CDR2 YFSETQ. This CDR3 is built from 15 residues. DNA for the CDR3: TGCGCCAGCAGCTTGGAGAGACTAGCCGGGGATACGCAGTATTTT. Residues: CASSLERLAGDTQYF.

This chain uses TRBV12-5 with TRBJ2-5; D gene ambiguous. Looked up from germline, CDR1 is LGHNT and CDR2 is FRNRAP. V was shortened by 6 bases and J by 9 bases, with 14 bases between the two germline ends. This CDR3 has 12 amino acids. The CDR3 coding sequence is TGTGCTAGTGGGCGCTCAAGAGAAGCCCAGTACTTC. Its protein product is CASGRSREAQYF.

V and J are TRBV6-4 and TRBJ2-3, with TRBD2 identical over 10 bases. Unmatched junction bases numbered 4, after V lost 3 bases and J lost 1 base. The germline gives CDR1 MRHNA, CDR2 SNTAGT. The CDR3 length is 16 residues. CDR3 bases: TGTGCCAGCAGTGAATCAGCGGGAGGGGGCACAGATACGCAGTATTTT. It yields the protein CASSESAGGGTDTQYF.